A single sample is the source of the 8 T cell receptor beta chains below, sequenced in a study of blood T cell repertoires in COVID-19 (dated by TCRdb to the early 2020s). Receptors were amplified or captured by the immunoSEQ multiplex PCR assay. TCRdb stores this immuneACCESS table with in-frame sequences only. Part of the clones is absent; in the studies checked, under half of the shortfall reflects unresolved V genes, and no reason is known for the rest. For this sample there are around 65,000 clones; around 81% appear just once. The ten top clones hold approximately 5% of the sample. The specimen sequenced was peripheral blood. The receptors stem from a man in his 70s with acute or convalescent COVID-19.

The gene calls are TRBV7-3 and TRBJ2-3, with D perhaps matching TRBD2 (5 bases). The CDR3 length is 17 residues. Deletions cut 3 bases from V and 5 bases from J, with 21 bases between. The germline V gene has CDR1 SGHTA and CDR2 FQGTGA. CDR3 sequence (DNA): TGTGCCAGCAGCTTGACGGCCGTGGAAGCGGTCGGAGATACGCAGTATTTT. This gives the protein CASSLTAVEAVGDTQYF.

The chain links TRBV3-1 (or the pseudogene TRBV3-2) to TRBJ2-6; TRBD1 aligns across 9 bases. The length of the CDR3 is 19 residues. The V segment lost 2 bases and the J segment 0 bases; nucleotides outside the gene matches: 8. Germline V gene lookup returns CDR1 LGHDT and CDR2 YNNKEL (reference sequence). The CDR3, as DNA: TGTGCCAGCAGCCAACGACCGGGACAGGGAGGCTCTGGGGCCAACGTCCTGACTTTC. Its translation is CASSQRPGQGGSGANVLTF.

The gene calls are TRBV5-5 and TRBJ2-3; D unresolved. Trimming took off 4 bases at V and 0 bases at J, with 15 bases between the two ends. CDR1 is SGHKS and CDR2 is YYEKEE in the germline V gene (reference sequence). The CDR3 covers 16 residues. The CDR3 is CASSGRATPSTDTQYF. The CDR3 nucleotides are TGTGCCAGCAGCGGCAGAGCGACCCCGAGCACAGATACGCAGTATTTT.

V usage is TRBV6-5 and J usage is TRBJ1-5; possible D gene TRBD1, 5 bases. CDR1 and CDR2 from the germline V gene are MNHEY and SVGAGI. CDR3 length: 15 residues. The V end was cut by 5 bases, the J end by 0 bases, with 11 bases between. The chain's CDR3 is CASSTTATSNQPQHF. The CDR3 DNA follows: TGTGCCAGCAGTACGACAGCGACTAGCAATCAGCCCCAGCATTTT.

The chain couples TRBV28 to TRBJ2-7, with D possibly TRBD1 on 6 matching bases. V lost 7 bases and J 5 bases, leaving 24 bases between the germline ends. CDR1 is MDHEN, CDR2 SYDVKM, per germline. CDR3 size: 16 residues. The CDR3 sequence is CASTLRSGAVVDEQYF. CDR3 in DNA: TGTGCCAGCACCCTAAGGTCAGGGGCCGTGGTTGACGAGCAGTACTTC.

The gene calls are TRBV4-1 and TRBJ2-7, with D perhaps matching TRBD2 (6 bases). V was cut by 4 bases and J by 2 bases, with 15 bases left in between. The CDR3 covers 15 residues. In germline, CDR1 is MGHRA, CDR2 YSYEKL. This CDR3 reads CASSLPGGGPYEQYF. The CDR3 bases are TGCGCCAGCAGCCTCCCCGGGGGAGGACCCTACGAGCAGTACTTC.

V and J are TRBV5-1 and TRBJ1-1; 8 bases line up with TRBD1. The V segment lost 3 bases and the J segment 4 bases; nucleotides outside the gene matches: 5. Germline V gene sequence: CDR1 SGHRS, CDR2 YFSETQ. CDR3 length: 14 amino acids. CDR3 bases: TGCGCCAGCAGCTCAGGGGGCAAGGGCACTGAAGCTTTCTTT. As protein: CASSSGGKGTEAFF.

The rearrangement links TRBV19 to TRBJ1-5; 7 bases match TRBD1. The CDR3 has 21 residues. Germline assignment: CDR1 LNHDA and CDR2 SQIVND (reference sequence). Trimming took 4 bases from V and 0 from J; bases not matched to a gene: 21. The CDR3 loop is CASSRVLWTMTGTYSNQPQHF. CDR3 DNA: TGTGCCAGTAGTAGGGTTCTATGGACGATGACAGGGACTTATAGCAATCAGCCCCAGCATTTT.